Listed here are 21 T cell receptor beta chains from one sample, sequenced in a study of T cell changes during pregnancy in multiple sclerosis. Assay used: immunoSEQ multiplex PCR; TCRdb lists only in-frame clones, some missing. The repertoire holds about 47,000 clones, with around 90% as singletons. This material consisted of peripheral blood, taken in the first trimester of pregnancy. The receptors here all came from a female donor with multiple sclerosis, enrolled in a pregnancy study.

V gene TRBV30 combines with J gene TRBJ1-1, with D tentatively TRBD1 (6 bases). This CDR3 spans 13 amino acids. Trimming stripped 4 bases from V and 4 bases from J, with 13 bases between. Germline loops: CDR1 GTSNPN, CDR2 SVGIG (reference sequence). This CDR3 is CAWNVDRSTEAFF. CDR3 nucleotides: TGTGCCTGGAATGTGGACAGAAGCACTGAAGCTTTCTTT. The whole variable domain, filled in from reference TRBV30 and TRBJ1-1, reads SQTIHQWPATLVQPVGSPLSLECTVEGTSNPNLYWYRQAAGRGLQLLFYSVGIGQISSEVPQNLSASRPQDRQFILSSKKLLLSDSGFYLCAWNVDRSTEAFFGQGTRLTVV.

This clone was found once. J is TRBJ2-3 and V is TRBV1; the table names TRBD2, a call not compared with the DNA. TRBV1 is a pseudogene segment. This CDR3 spans 20 amino acids. The CDR3 is CTSSQDRGTSGGPTTDTQYF. The CDR3 DNA follows: TGCACCAGCAGCCAAGATAGGGGGACTAGCGGGGGACCTACCACAGATACGCAGTATTTT.

The chain combines TRBV7-9 with TRBJ2-5, with a weak D call TRBD2 (6 bases). Deletions cut 1 base from V and 1 base from J, with 7 bases between. Germline V gene lookup returns CDR1 SEHNR and CDR2 FQNEAQ (reference sequence). This CDR3 contains 14 residues. CDR3 coding DNA: TGTGCCAGCAGCTTAGGGGACTTCCAAGAGACCCAGTACTTC. Protein sequence: CASSLGDFQETQYF. Full variable domain (outside the CDR3, taken from reference TRBV7-9 and TRBJ2-5): DTGVSQNPRHKITKRGQNVTFRCDPISEHNRLYWYRQTLGQGPEFLTYFQNEAQLEKSRLLSDRFSAERPKGSFSTLEIQRTEQGDSAMYLCASSLGDFQETQYFGPGTRLLVL.

The chain has TRBV9 and TRBJ1-6; D is possibly TRBD1 (5 bases). The V and J ends lost 0 bases and 4 bases respectively, with 20 bases between them. CDR1 is SGDLS and CDR2 is YYNGEE in the germline V gene. The CDR3 is made up of 19 amino acids. The CDR3 is CASSVVWEGKGEYNSPLHF. The CDR3 coding sequence is TGTGCCAGCAGCGTAGTATGGGAGGGGAAGGGAGAATATAATTCACCCCTCCACTTT.

CDR3 in DNA: TGTGCCGGAGGCCGGGGGGGCGGTGGAAACACCATATATTTT. Its protein is CAGGRGGGGNTIYF. V and J are TRBV30 and TRBJ1-3; perhaps TRBD1 as D (6 bases). The CDR3 spans 14 residues. Germline lookup yields CDR1 GTSNPN and CDR2 SVGIG (reference sequence). The ends were cut back, 8 bases at V and 3 bases at J, with 17 bases in the middle.

The rearrangement links TRBV9 to TRBJ1-6, with no clear D. The CDR3 runs to 14 residues. Trimming removed 2 bases from V and 7 bases from J, with 10 bases in between. Germline CDR1 SGDLS, CDR2 YYNGEE. CDR3: CASSVGQTNSPLHF. Here the CDR3 DNA reads TGTGCCAGCAGCGTGGGCCAGACAAATTCACCCCTCCACTTT.

The rearrangement links TRBV5-6 to TRBJ2-3; the D is unclear. The length of the CDR3 is 15 residues. Germline CDR1 reads SGHDT; CDR2 reads YYEEEE. Trimming stripped 5 bases from V and 2 bases from J, with 15 bases between. The CDR3 DNA sequence: TGTGCCAGCAGTTACGGTCCAAGTTCCACAGATACGCAGTATTTT. This codes for CASSYGPSSTDTQYF.

This clone is medium-sized by share. The chain has TRBV7-3 and TRBJ1-6, with a weak D call TRBD1 (6 bases). CDR3 length: 14 amino acids. The germline CDR1 and CDR2 sequences are SGHTA and FQGTGA. Trimming took 0 bases from V and 7 from J, leaving 7 bases between them. The CDR3 bases are TGTGCCAGCAGCTTAACGGGGGCAAATTCACCCCTCCACTTT. The encoded protein is CASSLTGANSPLHF.

The chain joins TRBV6-4 to TRBJ1-2; D ambiguous. The CDR3 consists of 15 residues. CDR1 is MRHNA, CDR2 SNTAGT, per germline. Trimming removed 0 bases at V and 6 bases at J, with 14 bases between. CDR3 nucleotides: TGTGCCAGCAGTGACTCAGCCTCGGGAATCCATGGCTACACCTTC. Translation: CASSDSASGIHGYTF.

In DNA, the CDR3 is TGCGCCAGCAGCCTCCGCAGGACAGGGGCGCGCGAGCAGTACTTC. This translates into CASSLRRTGAREQYF. The gene calls are TRBV4-3 and TRBJ2-7; 9 bases are shared with TRBD1. The trim removed 4 bases at V and 6 bases at J, leaving 10 bases unmatched. The CDR3 loop spans 15 amino acids. CDR1 is LGHNA, CDR2 YSLEER, per germline.

This chain joins TRBV28 and TRBJ1-2, with 9 bases lining up with TRBD1. The junction had 5 bases not matched to a gene; V was cut back by 3 bases and J by 3 bases. Germline V lookup: CDR1 MDHEN, CDR2 SYDVKM. The CDR3 runs to 15 residues. The CDR3 region has the DNA TGTGCCAGCAGTTTGGACAGGGGTCTCTACTATGGCTACACCTTC. The encoded protein is CASSLDRGLYYGYTF.

This clone was observed a few times. Here the CDR3 reads CASSPLLPVLNTEAFF. The CDR3 nucleotides read TGTGCCAGCAGCCCTCTCCTTCCCGTTCTTAACACTGAAGCTTTCTTT. The V call is TRBV11-2, the J call TRBJ1-1; D uncertain. This CDR3 has 16 residues. Germline V gene data show CDR1 as SGHAT and CDR2 as FQNNGV. V was clipped by 5 bases and J by 2 bases, with 18 bases between them. Full variable domain (remainder filled in from reference TRBV11-2 and TRBJ1-1): EAGVAQSPRYKIIEKRQSVAFWCNPISGHATLYWYQQILGQGPKLLIQFQNNGVVDDSQLPKDRFSAERLKGVDSTLKIQPAKLEDSAVYLCASSPLLPVLNTEAFFGQGTRLTVV.

The chain uses TRBV6-6 and TRBJ1-1, with 7 bases aligning to TRBD1. The junction had 11 bases not matched to a gene; V was cut back by 6 bases and J by 1 base. CDR3 size: 16 residues. Germline-derived CDR1 and CDR2 are MNHNY and SVGAGI (reference sequence). CDR3 loop: CASSRFTGVENTEAFF. The DNA of the CDR3 is TGTGCCAGCAGCCGCTTTACAGGGGTAGAGAACACTGAAGCTTTCTTT.

Regarding this clone: The same CDR3 also results from other DNA sequences found in this sample. The V and J genes are TRBV20-1 and TRBJ2-7, with no clear D. V was trimmed by 0 bases and J by 3 bases, leaving 3 bases between them. The CDR3 has 11 residues. Germline V gene data show CDR1 as DFQATT and CDR2 as SNEGSKA (reference sequence). The CDR3 region is CSARDYYEQYF. CDR3 DNA: TGCAGTGCTAGAGATTACTACGAGCAGTACTTC.

V and J are TRBV29-1 and TRBJ1-4, with D perhaps TRBD1 (5 bases). The CDR3 spans 11 residues. The germline gives CDR1 SQVTM, CDR2 ANQGSEA. V was shortened by 2 bases and J by 11 bases, with 9 bases between the two germline ends. This chain's CDR3 is CSVERQGKLFF. For the CDR3, the DNA is TGCAGCGTTGAAAGGCAGGGTAAACTGTTTTTT.

The chain employs TRBV4-3 and TRBJ2-5; D not certain. Germline V gene lookup returns CDR1 LGHNA and CDR2 YSLEER. The CDR3 has 16 residues. The germline V and J ends were trimmed by 0 bases and 0 bases, with 11 bases remaining between them. This CDR3 is CASSQDGVGNQETQYF. The CDR3 DNA reads TGCGCCAGCAGCCAAGATGGCGTGGGCAACCAAGAGACCCAGTACTTC.

This clone was found once. This chain links TRBV7-2 with TRBJ1-5; no definite D call. The CDR3 loop spans 13 amino acids. Germline V lookup: CDR1 SGHTA, CDR2 FQGNSA. The ends were cut back, 11 bases at V and 0 bases at J, with 11 bases in the middle. The CDR3 DNA is TGTGCCTCGGCAGGATATAGCAATCAGCCCCAGCATTTT. Translated, it gives CASAGYSNQPQHF.

The rearrangement uses TRBV5-5 and TRBJ2-3, with TRBD2 as a possible D gene (5 bases). The CDR3 is 14 residues long. V gave up 6 bases and J gave up 4 bases, with 15 bases separating them. The germline gives CDR1 SGHKS, CDR2 YYEKEE (reference sequence). The CDR3 region is CASIQTTGADTQYF. Here the CDR3 DNA reads TGTGCCAGCATCCAAACTACCGGGGCAGATACGCAGTATTTT.

The chain couples TRBV19 to TRBJ1-6; TRBD1 is a possible D gene (6 bases). The V and J ends lost 7 bases and 3 bases respectively, with 10 bases between them. The CDR3 is 14 amino acids. Germline V CDR1 and CDR2: LNHDA, SQIVND (reference sequence). The DNA for the CDR3 is TGTGCCAGTACCCAGGACAGCTATAATTCACCCCTCCACTTT. This gives the protein CASTQDSYNSPLHF.

The CDR3 here is CASSTTGQGQETQYF. The CDR3 DNA sequence: TGTGCCAGTAGTACGACAGGGCAGGGACAAGAGACCCAGTACTTC. This chain joins TRBV19 and TRBJ2-5, with 7 positions matching TRBD1. Trimming removed 4 bases from V and 2 bases from J; junction bases left unmatched: 7. Germline V lookup: CDR1 LNHDA, CDR2 SQIVND (reference sequence). The CDR3 spans 15 residues.

The V and J genes are TRBV7-2 and TRBJ2-5, with 8 bases matching TRBD2. CDR1 and CDR2 from the germline V gene are SGHTA and FQGNSA. V lost 5 bases to trimming and J lost 3 bases; unmatched junction nucleotides: 5. This CDR3 region has 14 residues. CDR3 nucleotide sequence: TGTGCCAGCAGCCCGGGACTAGTTGAAGAGACCCAGTACTTC. Its protein product is CASSPGLVEETQYF.